One and the same sample provided the 27 T cell receptor beta chains below, sequenced in a study of shared clonotypes between healthy human individuals (dated by TCRdb to the early 2020s). The method behind the library was the immunoSEQ multiplex PCR assay. TCRdb mirrors the immuneACCESS table, restricted to in-frame sequences. Some clones are absent from its copies; in checked studies, under half trace to an unresolved V gene, and the reason for the others is unknown. This sample lists under 1,900,000 clones; approximately 98.5% were detected once. The ten largest clonotypes hold around 0.33% of the sample. The source material was naive CD4+ T cells sorted from blood. This sample's cell subset or site label indicates: CD45RA+ positively selected. The receptors here all came from a man aged 25 to 40 in good health.

This chain connects TRBV6-5 to TRBJ2-7, with D maybe TRBD1 (5 bases). Germline CDR1 MNHEY, CDR2 SVGAGI. The CDR3 length is 15 residues. Trimming removed 5 bases from V and 4 bases from J, with 18 bases in between. The CDR3 coding sequence is TGTGCCAGCAGTATTACGCCCGGACACAGGTACGAGCAGTACTTC. The encoded protein is CASSITPGHRYEQYF.

The rearrangement uses TRBV15 and TRBJ2-1; a weak D match, TRBD2 (7 bases). The CDR3 sequence is 18 residues long. Germline assignment: CDR1 LNHNV and CDR2 YYDKDF (reference sequence). Trimming took off 3 bases at V and 4 bases at J, with 22 bases between the two ends. The CDR3 loop is CATSRSFLGAGVYNEQFF. The DNA of the CDR3 is TGTGCCACCAGCAGGTCCTTTCTGGGGGCGGGAGTTTACAATGAGCAGTTCTTC.

Of note for this clone: The sample carries other DNA sequences with the same CDR3. CDR3 sequence: CASSFGANYGYTF. The CDR3 DNA sequence: TGTGCCAGCAGTTTCGGGGCTAACTATGGCTACACCTTC. The chain is built from TRBV28 and TRBJ1-2, with D hard to call. This CDR3 is 13 amino acids long. V dropped 3 bases and J dropped 0 bases, with 5 bases sitting between them. Germline V lookup: CDR1 MDHEN, CDR2 SYDVKM.

This sequence joins TRBV19 and TRBJ2-3; no clear D. From germline, CDR1 is LNHDA and CDR2 SQIVND (reference sequence). This CDR3 spans 13 amino acids. V lost 5 bases, J lost 6 bases, and 12 bases lay in between. CDR3 sequence reads: CASSAEIRDTQYF. The CDR3 region has the DNA TGTGCCAGTAGTGCCGAGATACGGGATACGCAGTATTTT.

A word on this clone: The sample holds other DNA sequences that translate to the same CDR3. V and J are TRBV6-5 and TRBJ2-7; D unclear. This CDR3 has 14 residues. Trimming stripped 1 base from V and 0 bases from J, with 7 bases between. CDR1 and CDR2 (germline): MNHEY, SVGAGI. The CDR3 nucleotides are TGTGCCAGCAGTTACTTCTCCGGCTCCTACGAGCAGTACTTC. Translating it yields CASSYFSGSYEQYF.

To note about this clone: Distinct nucleotide sequences in the sample also encode this CDR3. The chain links TRBV9 to TRBJ2-5; unclear D gene. Germline V CDR1 and CDR2: SGDLS, YYNGEE. V lost 0 bases to trimming and J lost 4 bases, with 7 bases between them. There are 13 residues in the CDR3. Here the CDR3 DNA reads TGTGCCAGCAGCGTAGGAACGGGAGAGACCCAGTACTTC. Its protein product is CASSVGTGETQYF.

The V and J genes are TRBV19 and TRBJ2-2, with D unclear. V gave up 7 bases and J gave up 0 bases, with 12 bases separating them. Germline values: CDR1 LNHDA, CDR2 SQIVND (reference sequence). The CDR3 is 15 residues long. For the CDR3, the DNA is TGTGCCAGTAAACAACACGGAGCGAACACCGGGGAGCTGTTTTTT. It translates to CASKQHGANTGELFF.

The V gene is TRBV5-1, the J gene TRBJ1-4, with D maybe TRBD1 (5 bases). The CDR3 is 15 amino acids. CDR1 and CDR2 from the germline V gene are SGHRS and YFSETQ. V lost 0 bases and J lost 4, with 10 bases in between. The chain's CDR3 is CASSLGQSVNEKLFF. CDR3 in DNA: TGCGCCAGCAGCTTGGGACAGTCAGTTAATGAAAAACTGTTTTTT.

This rearrangement joins TRBV7-2 to TRBJ2-1; D tentatively reads TRBD1 or TRBD2 (5 bases each). The V end was cut by 5 bases, the J end by 0 bases, with 11 bases between. Germline V gene lookup returns CDR1 SGHTA and CDR2 FQGNSA. The CDR3 loop spans 15 amino acids. CDR3 coding DNA: TGTGCCAGCAGCCGCGAGGGGAGCTCCTACAATGAGCAGTTCTTC. Its translation: CASSREGSSYNEQFF.

This rearrangement joins TRBV19 to TRBJ2-1, with 11 positions matching TRBD2. Germline V CDR1 and CDR2: LNHDA, SQIVND (reference sequence). The CDR3 length is 13 residues. Trimming removed 4 bases from V and 9 bases from J; junction bases left unmatched: 2. The CDR3, as DNA: TGTGCCAGTAGTACTCTAGCGGGAGGTGAGCAGTTCTTC. Residues: CASSTLAGGEQFF.

The gene calls are TRBV2 and TRBJ2-5; either TRBD1 or TRBD2 may fit D (5 bases each). The ends were cut back, 6 bases at V and 5 bases at J, with 13 bases in the middle. CDR1 is SNHLY, CDR2 FYNNEI, per germline. This CDR3 region has 13 residues. CDR3 in DNA: TGTGCCAGCAGCTACCGATGGGGGGAGACCCAGTACTTC. It encodes CASSYRWGETQYF.

The V call is TRBV29-1, the J call TRBJ2-5, with D unclear. The germline gives CDR1 SQVTM, CDR2 ANQGSEA. V was cut by 7 bases and J by 2 bases, with 14 bases left in between. The CDR3 contains 13 residues. As DNA, the CDR3 is TGCAGCGCGCTCCCGTGGGGTCAAGAGACCCAGTACTTC. Protein: CSALPWGQETQYF.

The CDR3, as DNA: TGTGCCAGCAGCTATAATTCCAATGAGCAGTTCTTC. It translates to CASSYNSNEQFF. The chain has TRBV11-2 and TRBJ2-1; the D is unclear. The V gene's germline CDR1 is SGHAT and CDR2 FQNNGV. This CDR3 has 12 residues. Between the trimmed V and J ends, which lost 4 bases and 6 bases, there was a span of 7 bases.

The gene calls are TRBV4-1 and TRBJ2-5; D ambiguous. Germline V gene data show CDR1 as MGHRA and CDR2 as YSYEKL. The CDR3 runs to 13 residues. V dropped 4 bases and J dropped 5 bases, with 11 bases sitting between them. CDR3 amino acids: CASSLTLRETQYF. CDR3 DNA sequence: TGCGCCAGCAGCCTCACTCTGAGGGAGACCCAGTACTTC.

This rearrangement joins TRBV5-1 to TRBJ2-3; D is undetermined. CDR1 SGHRS and CDR2 YFSETQ come from the germline V gene. V lost 0 bases to trimming and J lost 5 bases, with 7 bases between them. This CDR3 has 13 amino acids. The CDR3 is CASSLVTGDTQYF. The CDR3 region has the DNA TGCGCCAGCAGCTTGGTAACCGGAGATACGCAGTATTTT.

The V and J genes are TRBV5-4 and TRBJ2-2; 8 positions agree with TRBD2. The V gene end was trimmed by 0 bases and the J gene end by 2 bases; junction bases not matched to a gene: 9. From germline, CDR1 is SGHNT and CDR2 YYREEE (reference sequence). CDR3 length equals 18 residues. This CDR3 reads CASSLGGGLARNTGELFF. CDR3 sequence (DNA): TGTGCCAGCAGCTTGGGGGGAGGACTAGCTCGAAACACCGGGGAGCTGTTTTTT.

This clone came up once. This chain connects TRBV5-5 to TRBJ2-1; TRBD2 agrees at 7 bases. CDR3 length: 15 residues. Germline V gene sequence: CDR1 SGHKS, CDR2 YYEKEE (reference sequence). The V segment lost 4 bases and the J segment 2 bases; nucleotides outside the gene matches: 6. The CDR3 DNA is TGTGCCAGCAGCGCCGGGGGGAATACCTACAATGAGCAGTTCTTC. Encoded protein: CASSAGGNTYNEQFF.

The V gene is TRBV27, the J gene TRBJ2-7; D may be TRBD1 or TRBD2 (5 bases each). Germline V gene sequence: CDR1 MNHEY, CDR2 SMNVEV (reference sequence). V was shortened by 3 bases and J by 3 bases, with 15 bases between the two germline ends. The CDR3 is 15 amino acids. The DNA of the CDR3 is TGTGCCAGCAGTTTTTTGGGGACGGATAGCTACGAGCAGTACTTC. Translating gives CASSFLGTDSYEQYF.

V is TRBV18 and J is TRBJ1-1, with D possibly being TRBD1 (6 bases). Trimming cost V 3 bases and J 1 base, with 12 bases left between them. The CDR3 length is 15 residues. Germline values: CDR1 KGHSH, CDR2 LQKENI. The CDR3 region has the DNA TGTGCCAGCTCACCCCGGGACACAGGGAACACTGAAGCTTTCTTT. Translated: CASSPRDTGNTEAFF.

CDR3 sequence reads: CASKDFVIYNEQFF. As DNA, the CDR3 is TGTGCCAGCAAAGACTTCGTTATCTACAATGAGCAGTTCTTC. J is TRBJ2-1 and V is TRBV2; D is unresolved. Germline lookup yields CDR1 SNHLY and CDR2 FYNNEI. The V end was cut by 7 bases, the J end by 3 bases, with 13 bases between. There are 14 residues in the CDR3.

This sequence joins TRBV5-1 and TRBJ2-3, with no clear D. V lost 0 bases and J 5 bases, leaving 7 bases between the germline ends. The germline gives CDR1 SGHRS, CDR2 YFSETQ. The length of the CDR3 is 13 residues. The CDR3 region is CASSLGAKDTQYF. The CDR3 coding sequence is TGCGCCAGCAGCTTGGGAGCGAAAGATACGCAGTATTTT.

The V call is TRBV5-4, the J call TRBJ1-2; D not certain. Germline V gene sequence: CDR1 SGHNT, CDR2 YYREEE (reference sequence). Between the trimmed V and J ends, which lost 4 bases and 10 bases, there was a span of 17 bases. The CDR3 consists of 13 residues. CDR3 region: CASSPNPANHYTF. CDR3 nucleotides: TGTGCCAGCAGCCCCAATCCTGCCAATCACTACACCTTC.

The rearrangement joins TRBV11-2 to TRBJ2-7; TRBD1 aligns across 7 bases. This CDR3 has 16 residues. V was clipped by 1 base and J by 4 bases; unmatched bases: 10. Germline V gene sequence: CDR1 SGHAT, CDR2 FQNNGV. CDR3 region: CASSLGPGQIFYEQYF. Here the CDR3 DNA reads TGTGCCAGCAGCTTAGGGCCGGGACAGATTTTTTACGAGCAGTACTTC. The full variable domain, in which reference TRBV11-2 and TRBJ2-7 provide the parts outside the CDR3, is EAGVAQSPRYKIIEKRQSVAFWCNPISGHATLYWYQQILGQGPKLLIQFQNNGVVDDSQLPKDRFSAERLKGVDSTLKIQPAKLEDSAVYLCASSLGPGQIFYEQYFGPGTRLTVT.

Only one count was recorded for this clone. The V gene is TRBV29-1, the J gene TRBJ2-2, with 7 bases aligning to TRBD2. This CDR3 has 14 amino acids. After removal of 4 bases from V and 7 bases from J, the junction contained 9 bases not matched to a gene. Looked up from germline, CDR1 is SQVTM and CDR2 is ANQGSEA. In DNA form, the CDR3 reads TGCAGCGTTGCGGGGAGGGGAATGGGCGGGGAGCTGTTTTTT. Translation gives CSVAGRGMGGELFF.

This clone was counted once. This chain connects TRBV7-2 to TRBJ2-1; D is perhaps TRBD1 or TRBD2 (6 bases each). Trimming removed 0 bases from V and 9 bases from J, with 12 bases in between. The CDR3 sequence is 14 residues long. Germline CDR1 is SGHTA and CDR2 is FQGNSA. The CDR3 DNA is TGTGCCAGCAGCTTAGCTGGGGGGCCTGCTGAGCAGTTCTTC. Protein: CASSLAGGPAEQFF.

The rearrangement uses TRBV4-1 and TRBJ1-2; D possibly corresponds to TRBD1 (5 bases). The CDR3 is made up of 14 amino acids. From germline, CDR1 is MGHRA and CDR2 YSYEKL. Trimming shortened V by 0 bases and J by 5 bases, and 10 bases separated the two germline ends. The CDR3 DNA reads TGCGCCAGCAGCCAAGATGCGGGGGGATATGGCTACACCTTC. The encoded protein is CASSQDAGGYGYTF.

The chain combines TRBV6-6 with TRBJ2-1; TRBD2 is a possible D gene (5 bases). The V end was cut by 6 bases, the J end by 1 base, with 16 bases between. CDR1 and CDR2 (germline): MNHNY, SVGAGI (reference sequence). This CDR3 comprises 16 residues. Here the CDR3 reads CASSPLIAKSYNEQFF. In DNA, the CDR3 is TGTGCCAGCAGCCCTCTTATAGCGAAGTCCTACAATGAGCAGTTCTTC.